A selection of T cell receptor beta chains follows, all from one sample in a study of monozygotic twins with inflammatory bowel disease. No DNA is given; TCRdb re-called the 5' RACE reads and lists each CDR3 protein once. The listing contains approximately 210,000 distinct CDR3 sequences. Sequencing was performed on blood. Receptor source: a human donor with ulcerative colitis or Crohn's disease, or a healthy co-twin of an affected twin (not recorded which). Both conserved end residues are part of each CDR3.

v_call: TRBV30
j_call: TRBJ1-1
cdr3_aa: CAWSRQVNTEAFF

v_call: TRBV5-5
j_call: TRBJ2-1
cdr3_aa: CASSFGRDLSYNEQFF

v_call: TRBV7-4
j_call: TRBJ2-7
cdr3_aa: CASSLAREFPVYEQYF

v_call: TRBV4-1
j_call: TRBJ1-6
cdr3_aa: CASSQDKGQGPSPLHF

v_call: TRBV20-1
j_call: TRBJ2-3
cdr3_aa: CSARDRDRGTDTQYF

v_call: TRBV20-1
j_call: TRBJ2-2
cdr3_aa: CSARDSRGGDTGELFF

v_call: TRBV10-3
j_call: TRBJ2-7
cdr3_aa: CAISDPDRIYSYEQYF

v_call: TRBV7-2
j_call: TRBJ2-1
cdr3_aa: CASSWGTTANEQFF

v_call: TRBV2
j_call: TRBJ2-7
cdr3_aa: CASSEYGLSYEQYF

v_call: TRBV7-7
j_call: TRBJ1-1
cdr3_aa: CASSQGRDTEAFF

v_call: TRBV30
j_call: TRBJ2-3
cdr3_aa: CAWSPGTGGLSDTQYF

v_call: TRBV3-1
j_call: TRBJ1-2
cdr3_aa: CASSPRKADGYTF

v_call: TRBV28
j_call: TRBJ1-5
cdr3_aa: CASSPIGTGAPNQPQHF

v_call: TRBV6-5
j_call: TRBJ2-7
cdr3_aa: CASSYSGGGAVMFYEQYF

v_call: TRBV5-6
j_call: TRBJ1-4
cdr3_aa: CASSLYGAEEKLFF

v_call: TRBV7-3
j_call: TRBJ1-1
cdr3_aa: CASSLRKNTEAFF

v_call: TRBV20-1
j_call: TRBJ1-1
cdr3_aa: CSARQTGARNTEAFF

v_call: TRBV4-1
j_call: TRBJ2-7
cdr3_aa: CASSRGTATYEQYF

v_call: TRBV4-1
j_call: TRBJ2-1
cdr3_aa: CASSPERGATSYNEQFF

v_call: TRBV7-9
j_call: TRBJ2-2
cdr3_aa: CASRPGANTGELFF

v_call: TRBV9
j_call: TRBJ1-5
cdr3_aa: CASSIDLGGPQHF

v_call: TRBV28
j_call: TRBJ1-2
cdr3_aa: CASIPSPGQGWANYGYTF

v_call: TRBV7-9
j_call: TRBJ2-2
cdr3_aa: CASSSSLVPGELFF

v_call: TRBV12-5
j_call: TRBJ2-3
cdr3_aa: CASGLIQGAFTDTQYF

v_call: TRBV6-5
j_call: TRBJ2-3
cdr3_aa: CASSYSEGDTTDTQYF

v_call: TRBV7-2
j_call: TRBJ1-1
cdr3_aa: CASSLRPDRGTEAFF

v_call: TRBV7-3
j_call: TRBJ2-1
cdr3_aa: CASSFGTSGENEQFF

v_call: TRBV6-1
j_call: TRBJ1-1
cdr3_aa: CASRAVLNTEAFF

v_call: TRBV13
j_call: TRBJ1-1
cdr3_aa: CASSFILNTEAFF

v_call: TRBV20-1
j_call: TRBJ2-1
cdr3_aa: CSADVAGAYNEQFF

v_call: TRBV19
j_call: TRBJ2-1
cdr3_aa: CASGTTSYNEQFF

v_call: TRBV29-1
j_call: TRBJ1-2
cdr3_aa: CSVYRRDGYTF

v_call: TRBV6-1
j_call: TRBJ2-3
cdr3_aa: CASSLGTGVFYTDTQYF

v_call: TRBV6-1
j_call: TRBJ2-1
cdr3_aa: CASSPLSGLHNEQFF

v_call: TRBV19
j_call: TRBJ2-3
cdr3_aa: CASRTSSTGLSTDTQYF

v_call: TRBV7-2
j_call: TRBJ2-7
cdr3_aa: CASSLVRDSGTYEQYF

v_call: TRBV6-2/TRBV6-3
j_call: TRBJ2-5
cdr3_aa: CASTGQRETQYF

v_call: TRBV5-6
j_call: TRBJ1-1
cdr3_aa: CASSGNLVTEAFF

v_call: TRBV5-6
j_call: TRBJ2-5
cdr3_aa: CASSLEALGSQETQYF

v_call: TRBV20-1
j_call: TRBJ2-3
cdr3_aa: CSASLWAGPTDTQYF

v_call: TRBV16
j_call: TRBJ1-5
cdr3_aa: CASSLDRGPAQPQHF

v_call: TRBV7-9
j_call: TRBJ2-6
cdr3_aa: CASSLAWVANVLTF

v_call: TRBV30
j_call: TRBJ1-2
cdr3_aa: CASSGWTGATF

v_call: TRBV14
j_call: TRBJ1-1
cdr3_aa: CASSPWSAGGIRNTEAFF

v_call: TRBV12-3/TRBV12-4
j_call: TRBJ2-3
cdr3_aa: CASSRPGQGITDTQYF